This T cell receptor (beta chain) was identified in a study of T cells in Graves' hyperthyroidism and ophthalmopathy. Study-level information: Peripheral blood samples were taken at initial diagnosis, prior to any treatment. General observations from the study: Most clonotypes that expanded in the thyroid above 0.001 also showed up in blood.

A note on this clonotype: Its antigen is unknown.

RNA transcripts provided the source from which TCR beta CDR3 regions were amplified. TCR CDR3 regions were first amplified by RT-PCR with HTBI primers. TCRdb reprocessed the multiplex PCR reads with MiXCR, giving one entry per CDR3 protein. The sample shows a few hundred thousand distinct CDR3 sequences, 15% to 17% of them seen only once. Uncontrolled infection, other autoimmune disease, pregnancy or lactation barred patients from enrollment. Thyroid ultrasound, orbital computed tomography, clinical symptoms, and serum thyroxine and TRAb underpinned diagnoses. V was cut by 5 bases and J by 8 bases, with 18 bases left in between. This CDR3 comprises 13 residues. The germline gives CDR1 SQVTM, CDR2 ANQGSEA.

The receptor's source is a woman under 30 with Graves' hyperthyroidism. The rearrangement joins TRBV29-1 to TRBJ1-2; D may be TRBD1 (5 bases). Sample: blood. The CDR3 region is CSVRLGGVDGYTF. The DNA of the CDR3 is TGCAGCGTTAGGCTGGGAGGGGTAGACGGCTACACCTTC. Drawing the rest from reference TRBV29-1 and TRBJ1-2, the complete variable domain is SAVISQKPSRDICQRGTSLTIQCQVDSQVTMMFWYRQQPGQSLTLIATANQGSEATYESGFVIDKFPISRPNLTFSTLTVSNMSPEDSSIYLCSVRLGGVDGYTFGSGTRLTVV.